A single sample is the source of the 22 T cell receptor beta chains below, sequenced in a study of Ad26.COV2.S vaccination and SARS-CoV-2 variants. Libraries were prepared by immunoSEQ multiplex PCR; TCRdb keeps only in-frame clonotypes and omits some of them. The sample shows 400,000 to 450,000 clones, more than 80% of them seen only once. Specified treatment: approximately 18 received Ad26.COV2.S at low or high dose, single or two shots; 5 received placebo; per-sample allocation not given. All samples were drawn on day 63, counting from the first vaccine or placebo injection. Sequenced here: peripheral blood, sampled in a trial of Ad26.COV2.S vaccine versus placebo. The receptors here all came from a person aged 18-65 years who received the Ad26.COV2.S COVID-19 vaccine or a placebo.

The rearrangement uses TRBV19 and TRBJ2-7; D gene ambiguous. Germline assignment: CDR1 LNHDA and CDR2 SQIVND (reference sequence). CDR3 length: 14 amino acids. V shed 1 base and J shed 1 base, with 8 bases lying between them. CDR3 region: CASSIGASSYEQYF. Written as DNA, the CDR3 is TGTGCCAGTAGTATAGGTGCCAGTTCCTACGAGCAGTACTTC. Drawing the rest from reference TRBV19 and TRBJ2-7, the complete variable domain is DGGITQSPKYLFRKEGQNVTLSCEQNLNHDAMYWYRQDPGQGLRLIYYSQIVNDFQKGDIAEGYSVSREKKESFPLTVTSAQKNPTAFYLCASSIGASSYEQYFGPGTRLTVT.

CDR3 protein: CAWSFLRASSYNSPLHF. CDR3 bases: TGTGCCTGGAGTTTCTTGCGAGCGAGCTCCTATAATTCACCCCTCCACTTT. The rearrangement links TRBV30 to TRBJ1-6, with D hard to call. Germline V gives CDR1 GTSNPN, CDR2 SVGIG (reference sequence). The CDR3 length is 17 residues. V was pared by 2 bases and J by 0 bases, with 14 bases between.

This clone was observed a few times. V is TRBV6-2 or TRBV6-3 and J is TRBJ1-2; 7 nucleotides align to TRBD1. The CDR3 totals 15 residues. Germline V gene sequence: CDR1 MNHEY, CDR2 SVGEGT. V lost 5 bases to trimming and J lost 0 bases; unmatched junction nucleotides: 6. For the CDR3, the DNA is TGTGCCAGCAGTAGCTGGGACAGCCCTAACTATGGCTACACCTTC. As protein: CASSSWDSPNYGYTF.

This clone was found a few times. This chain joins TRBV28 and TRBJ2-7, with 8 positions matching TRBD1. Germline CDR1 is MDHEN and CDR2 is SYDVKM. V shed 6 bases and J 5 bases; nucleotides not matched to a gene: 6. The CDR3 extends over 13 amino acids. The CDR3 DNA reads as TGTGCCAGCAGGAGACAGGGGAATGACGAGCAGTACTTC. Translating it yields CASRRQGNDEQYF.

The J gene is TRBJ2-3, the V gene TRBV4-1; TRBD2 aligns across 7 bases. The CDR3 totals 12 residues. J was trimmed by 9 bases and V by 3 bases; bases with no gene match: 3. CDR1 and CDR2 (germline): MGHRA, YSYEKL. The DNA for the CDR3 is TGCGCCAGCAGCCAGAGCGGGACGACGCAGTATTTT. Translating gives CASSQSGTTQYF.

The rearrangement uses TRBV9 and TRBJ1-3; D is uncertain. In germline, CDR1 is SGDLS, CDR2 YYNGEE. The V end was cut by 5 bases, the J end by 3 bases, with 3 bases between. CDR3 length: 11 amino acids. CDR3 coding DNA: TGTGCCAGCAGTTTTGGAAACACCATATATTTT. Protein: CASSFGNTIYF.

As DNA, the CDR3 is TGTGCCAGCAGCCCTTCCGGGGCTTACGAGCAGTACTTC. Its translation: CASSPSGAYEQYF. The chain employs TRBV4-2 and TRBJ2-7; D is possibly TRBD1 or TRBD2 (5 bases each). Per germline, CDR1 LGHNA and CDR2 YNFKEQ. Deletions cut 4 bases from V and 4 bases from J, with 11 bases between. The CDR3 contains 13 residues.

This chain uses TRBV4-1 with TRBJ1-2; no firm D call. The CDR3 consists of 13 residues. Trimming cost V 0 bases and J 5 bases, with 7 bases left between them. Per the germline V gene, CDR1 is MGHRA and CDR2 is YSYEKL. CDR3 coding DNA: TGCGCCAGCAGCCAAGAAGGAGGGTATGGCTACACCTTC. Translation: CASSQEGGYGYTF.

V gene TRBV28 combines with J gene TRBJ2-1, with a possible D match to TRBD2 (5 bases). CDR1 and CDR2 (germline): MDHEN, SYDVKM. V gave up 8 bases and J gave up 0 bases, with 11 bases separating them. The CDR3 covers 14 residues. The CDR3 nucleotides are TGTGCCAGCGTCGGGAAGCTCTCCTACAATGAGCAGTTCTTC. It encodes CASVGKLSYNEQFF.

This clone was seen just once. The rearrangement uses TRBV7-9 and TRBJ2-3, with TRBD2 identical over 7 bases. Germline V lookup: CDR1 SEHNR, CDR2 FQNEAQ (reference sequence). The CDR3 loop spans 16 amino acids. Trimming at V came to 5 bases and at J to 1 base, leaving 9 bases not matched to a gene. The CDR3 reads CASSPKMLAGTDTQYF. The CDR3 DNA reads TGTGCCAGCAGCCCTAAGATGCTAGCGGGCACAGATACGCAGTATTTT.

V usage is TRBV20-1 and J usage is TRBJ2-7, with D tentatively TRBD1 (5 bases). Per the germline V gene, CDR1 is DFQATT and CDR2 is SNEGSKA (reference sequence). This CDR3 has 11 residues. The CDR3 DNA is TGCGGGGCCATCATTTCCTACGAGCAGTACTTC. Protein sequence: CGAIISYEQYF.

The chain couples TRBV14 to TRBJ2-1, with D unclear. Germline CDR1 reads SGHDN; CDR2 reads FVKESK. CDR3 length: 14 amino acids. V dropped 2 bases and J dropped 3 bases, with 8 bases sitting between them. CDR3 DNA sequence: TGTGCCAGCAGCCAACGCCCCGTCTACAATGAGCAGTTCTTC. Its translation is CASSQRPVYNEQFF.

J is TRBJ1-1 and V is TRBV10-3; D call uncertain. The CDR3 is 12 amino acids. Deletions cut 10 bases from V and 5 bases from J, with 14 bases between. The V gene's germline CDR1 is ENHRY and CDR2 SYGVKD. The CDR3 protein is CATIGVRTEAFF. Here the CDR3 DNA reads TGTGCCACCATTGGAGTAAGGACTGAAGCTTTCTTT.

The rearrangement uses TRBV24-1 and TRBJ1-5, with no clear D. V dropped 0 bases and J dropped 0 bases, with 8 bases sitting between them. Germline V lookup: CDR1 KGHDR, CDR2 SFDVKD. The CDR3 is made up of 16 amino acids. CDR3 in DNA: TGTGCCACCAGTGATTTGGGGCTATATAGCAATCAGCCCCAGCATTTT. Translation: CATSDLGLYSNQPQHF.

The chain uses TRBV29-1 and TRBJ2-7; no firm D call. CDR3 size: 14 residues. Looked up from germline, CDR1 is SQVTM and CDR2 is ANQGSEA. CDR3 protein: CRRSKRNSSYEQYF. CDR3 bases: TGCAGAAGGTCGAAGAGGAACAGCTCCTACGAGCAGTACTTC.

DNA of the CDR3: TGTGCCAGCAGTGGGGGGGAAGAGACCCAGTACTTC. Encoded protein: CASSGGEETQYF. This chain connects TRBV2 to TRBJ2-5; D is perhaps TRBD2 (6 bases). Looked up from germline, CDR1 is SNHLY and CDR2 is FYNNEI. This CDR3 comprises 12 residues. V dropped 4 bases and J dropped 3 bases, with 6 bases sitting between them.

The V gene is TRBV7-9, the J gene TRBJ1-4, with 9 bases that match TRBD1. Germline V gives CDR1 SEHNR, CDR2 FQNEAQ (reference sequence). Trimming at V came to 5 bases and at J to 2 bases, leaving 9 bases not matched to a gene. The CDR3 covers 17 residues. Here the CDR3 DNA reads TGTGCCAGCAGCCCAGGGACAGGGACCTTCACTAATGAAAAACTGTTTTTT. Translation: CASSPGTGTFTNEKLFF.

V usage is TRBV7-9 and J usage is TRBJ2-2; D is unclear. V shed 1 base and J shed 0 bases, with 12 bases lying between them. This CDR3 contains 17 residues. CDR1 is SEHNR and CDR2 is FQNEAQ in the germline V gene (reference sequence). CDR3 amino acids: CASSLGIWDSNTGELFF. The CDR3 nucleotides read TGTGCCAGCAGCTTAGGCATATGGGATTCGAACACCGGGGAGCTGTTTTTT.

This chain links TRBV28 with TRBJ2-1; TRBD2 agrees at 9 bases. Germline loops: CDR1 MDHEN, CDR2 SYDVKM. Trimming removed 8 bases from V and 0 bases from J; junction bases left unmatched: 14. The CDR3 has 18 amino acids. CDR3 protein: CASVSEASGTSSYNEQFF. DNA for the CDR3: TGTGCCAGCGTTAGCGAGGCTAGCGGGACTAGCTCCTACAATGAGCAGTTCTTC.

This chain links TRBV15 with TRBJ2-3; 8 nucleotides align to TRBD1. Germline loops: CDR1 LNHNV, CDR2 YYDKDF (reference sequence). The CDR3 spans 18 residues. Germline trimming cut 3 bases from V and 2 bases from J; bases unmatched to any gene: 13. CDR3 sequence (DNA): TGTGCCACCAGCAGGGACCCAGGACAGGGCGAGGTCACAGATACGCAGTATTTT. Amino acids: CATSRDPGQGEVTDTQYF.

The chain carries TRBV9 and TRBJ2-1, with TRBD2 as a possible D gene (6 bases). V lost 0 bases and J 5 bases, leaving 9 bases between the germline ends. CDR1 SGDLS and CDR2 YYNGEE come from the germline V gene. The CDR3 runs to 14 residues. DNA of the CDR3: TGTGCCAGCAGCGTAGGGTGGGGGGACAATGAGCAGTTCTTC. It specifies CASSVGWGDNEQFF.

V usage is TRBV5-5 and J usage is TRBJ2-1; TRBD2 might be the D (6 bases). The CDR3 spans 17 residues. V was trimmed by 0 bases and J by 3 bases, leaving 16 bases between them. Germline CDR1 and CDR2: SGHKS and YYEKEE (reference sequence). CDR3 residues: CASSLALPAGYYNEQFF. The CDR3 DNA reads TGTGCCAGCAGCTTGGCCCTCCCGGCGGGATACTACAATGAGCAGTTCTTC.